The present TCR beta chain was sequenced within a study of cytomegalovirus exposure and HLA in healthy donors. The study ran its PCR with 60 Vbeta and 13 Jbeta primers. Produced via immunoSEQ multiplex PCR; TCRdb's table is partial and in-frame only. Of about 140,000 clones listed, more than 75% are singletons. Trimming took off 4 bases at V and 3 bases at J, with 22 bases between the two ends. Per germline, CDR1 SGHRS and CDR2 YFSETQ. The CDR3 covers 17 residues. The chain couples TRBV5-1 to TRBJ2-5; D may be TRBD2 (6 bases). Sequencing input: PBMCs. This receptor was obtained from a female donor in good health and CMV-seronegative. This CDR3 reads CASSLGVRRAVEETQYF. The CDR3 DNA sequence: TGCGCCAGCAGCCTAGGAGTGAGGAGGGCCGTCGAAGAGACCCAGTACTTC.